These 19 T cell receptor beta chains share one sample of origin, sequenced in a study of early T cells in non-severe SARS-CoV-2 infection. Using its own MiXCR run on the 5' RACE reads, TCRdb lists one record per CDR3 protein. In the table there are fewer than 90,000 distinct CDR3 sequences, more than 13% of which are singletons. Sequenced: whole blood. These TCRs come from an adult who was a healthcare worker with PCR-confirmed SARS-CoV-2 infection or an uninfected control (not recorded which).

This clonotype was observed a few times. The CDR3 region is CASTYLEGFEGEQYF. The CDR3 nucleotides read TGTGCCAGCACCTACCTCGAAGGGTTTGAGGGCGAGCAGTACTTC. The V call is TRBV2, the J call TRBJ2-7; D perhaps matches TRBD2 (5 bases). The germline gives CDR1 SNHLY, CDR2 FYNNEI. With 7 bases removed from V and 6 bases from J, the gap between germline ends came to 22 bases. This CDR3 has 15 amino acids.

This clonotype has just a few counts. The V gene is TRBV6-6, the J gene TRBJ2-1; D gene ambiguous. The ends were cut back, 0 bases at V and 8 bases at J, with 5 bases in the middle. The CDR3 has 12 amino acids. Germline V gene sequence: CDR1 MNHNY, CDR2 SVGAGI (reference sequence). The CDR3 nucleotides are TGTGCCAGCAGTTACTCGAGCCATGAGCAGTTCTTC. Protein sequence: CASSYSSHEQFF.

This clonotype was detected only a few times. The J gene is TRBJ1-1, the V gene TRBV12-3 or TRBV12-4; maybe TRBD1 (6 bases). V was cut by 6 bases and J by 8 bases, with 16 bases left in between. This CDR3 is built from 13 residues. Written as DNA, the CDR3 is TGTGCCAGCAGCCTACAGGGACCTAAGGAAGCTTTCTTT. It encodes CASSLQGPKEAFF.

This clonotype was detected ten times or more. V gene TRBV7-9 combines with J gene TRBJ1-2; D gene unclear. Per the germline V gene, CDR1 is SEHNR and CDR2 is FQNEAQ (reference sequence). CDR3 length equals 13 residues. V lost 7 bases, J lost 7 bases, and 16 bases lay in between. The CDR3 nucleotides are TGTGCCAGCACGATCCCCCCAGGATCTGGCTACACCTTC. The encoded protein is CASTIPPGSGYTF.

This clonotype was counted many times. The chain has TRBV2 and TRBJ1-1, with a weak D call TRBD1 (5 bases). Germline CDR1 SNHLY, CDR2 FYNNEI. The CDR3 runs to 12 residues. Trimming shortened V by 7 bases and J by 6 bases, and 12 bases separated the two germline ends. The CDR3 region has the DNA TGTGCCAGCACGACAGATTCTGCTGAAGCTTTCTTT. This encodes CASTTDSAEAFF. Full variable domain (rest looked up from reference TRBV2 and TRBJ1-1): EPEVTQTPSHQVTQMGQEVILRCVPISNHLYFYWYRQILGQKVEFLVSFYNNEISEKSEIFDDQFSVERPDGSNFTLKIRSTKLEDSAMYFCASTTDSAEAFFGQGTRLTVV.

The V call is TRBV5-5, the J call TRBJ2-3; a possible D gene is TRBD2 (7 bases). The germline V gene has CDR1 SGHKS and CDR2 YYEKEE (reference sequence). Trimming cost V 3 bases and J 2 bases, with 16 bases left between them. The CDR3 has 16 residues. The CDR3 sequence: CASSSFRGRATDTQYF. DNA of the CDR3: TGTGCCAGCAGCTCGTTTAGGGGGAGGGCCACAGATACGCAGTATTTT.

The CDR3 DNA reads TGTGCCAGCTCACTTAGGGCCGTGGGGGGCTCAACTAATGAAAAACTGTTTTTT. As protein: CASSLRAVGGSTNEKLFF. The chain uses TRBV18 and TRBJ1-4, with TRBD1 as a possible D gene (6 bases). With 4 bases removed from V and 0 bases from J, the gap between germline ends came to 18 bases. The CDR3 contains 18 residues. The germline V gene encodes CDR1 KGHSH and CDR2 LQKENI.

This clonotype was seen only a few times. Compared with germline, one end of the junction differs, possibly owing to a read error. The chain is built from TRBV7-6 and TRBJ2-1; perhaps TRBD1 as D (6 bases). Germline loops: CDR1 SGHVS, CDR2 FNYEAQ. The CDR3 runs 15 residues. The CDR3, as DNA: TGTGCCAGCAGCTTAGAGTTACGACAGGCAGGGCTTCTGATCTTC. This gives the protein CASSLELRQAGLLIF.

The table lists this clonotype with a few counts. The CDR3 DNA reads TGTGCCAGCAAAGTCCGCGGGACCGGGGAGCTGTTTTTT. This gives the protein CASKVRGTGELFF. The V and J genes are TRBV6-5 and TRBJ2-2; D may be TRBD2 (5 bases). V shed 7 bases and J shed 5 bases, with 11 bases lying between them. This CDR3 region has 13 residues. CDR1 and CDR2 (germline): MNHEY, SVGAGI.

This clonotype was recorded a few times. The rearrangement links TRBV20-1 to TRBJ1-1, with 9 nucleotides matching TRBD1. The CDR3 extends over 14 amino acids. Germline values: CDR1 DFQATT, CDR2 SNEGSKA (reference sequence). Trimming at V came to 4 bases and at J to 6 bases, leaving 9 bases not matched to a gene. DNA of the CDR3: TGCAGTGCTATCCAACAGGGGGCCTTGGCTGAAGCTTTCTTT. It yields the protein CSAIQQGALAEAFF.

This chain uses TRBV7-3 with TRBJ1-6; D is unclear. V dropped 8 bases and J dropped 3 bases, with 5 bases sitting between them. The CDR3 extends over 12 amino acids. CDR1 is SGHTA, CDR2 FQGTGA, per germline. The CDR3 DNA sequence: TGTGCCAGCGCCAACTATAATTCACCCCTCCACTTT. Encoded protein: CASANYNSPLHF.

The rearrangement links TRBV4-1 to TRBJ1-5; D is undetermined. Deletions cut 3 bases from V and 3 bases from J, with 15 bases between. The CDR3 consists of 16 residues. From germline, CDR1 is MGHRA and CDR2 YSYEKL. The DNA for the CDR3 is TGCGCCAGCAGCCAGCTAGAGCCAGGCGCCAATCAGCCCCAGCATTTT. Encoded protein: CASSQLEPGANQPQHF.

The chain is built from TRBV7-2 and TRBJ2-5; TRBD2 is a possible D gene (5 bases). Germline CDR1 is SGHTA and CDR2 is FQGNSA. V gave up 6 bases and J gave up 8 bases, with 13 bases separating them. The CDR3 spans 12 residues. The CDR3 sequence is CASRITEGTQYF. The CDR3 DNA reads TGTGCCAGCAGAATAACCGAGGGAACCCAGTACTTC.

This clonotype was seen a few times. The V gene is TRBV7-2, the J gene TRBJ2-2, with D possibly matching TRBD1 (5 bases). This CDR3 has 15 residues. V was clipped by 1 base and J by 4 bases, with 10 bases between them. Per germline, CDR1 SGHTA and CDR2 FQGNSA. The CDR3 DNA reads TGTGCCAGCAGCTTAGATCGTAGGGGCACCGGGGAGCTGTTTTTT. This codes for CASSLDRRGTGELFF. The full variable domain, completed using reference TRBV7-2 and TRBJ2-2, is GAGVSQSPSNKVTEKGKDVELRCDPISGHTALYWYRQSLGQGLEFLIYFQGNSAPDKSGLPSDRFSAERTGGSVSTLTIQRTQQEDSAVYLCASSLDRRGTGELFFGEGSRLTVL.

V and J are TRBV11-2 and TRBJ2-5, with D unresolved. Germline V lookup: CDR1 SGHAT, CDR2 FQNNGV. The CDR3 contains 14 residues. V was pared by 0 bases and J by 1 base, with 6 bases between. Here the CDR3 DNA reads TGTGCCAGCAGCTTAGACAAGTTCCAAGAGACCCAGTACTTC. As protein: CASSLDKFQETQYF.

V and J are TRBV7-2 and TRBJ2-3; D is possibly TRBD1 or TRBD2 (5 bases each). Per the germline V gene, CDR1 is SGHTA and CDR2 is FQGNSA. The CDR3 spans 14 residues. Trimming shortened V by 5 bases and J by 2 bases, and 11 bases separated the two germline ends. CDR3 nucleotides: TGTGCCAGCAGCCCTGGGACGTCCACAGATACGCAGTATTTT. As protein: CASSPGTSTDTQYF.

This clonotype showed up many times. The chain links TRBV6-2 or TRBV6-3 to TRBJ1-1; 7 nucleotides line up with TRBD1. This CDR3 is built from 13 residues. The trim removed 7 bases at V and 6 bases at J, leaving 8 bases unmatched. Looked up from germline, CDR1 is MNHEY and CDR2 is SVGEGT. CDR3 DNA sequence: TGTGCCAGCAACCGACAGGGACTTTCTGAAGCTTTCTTT. It codes for CASNRQGLSEAFF.

This clonotype has a handful of counts. The rearrangement joins TRBV27 to TRBJ2-1, with D hard to call. The germline V gene has CDR1 MNHEY and CDR2 SMNVEV (reference sequence). This CDR3 region has 15 residues. V gave up 3 bases and J gave up 4 bases, with 13 bases separating them. Here the CDR3 DNA reads TGTGCCAGCAGTTTTGTACCCAAAAGATACAATGAGCAGTTCTTC. Amino acid sequence: CASSFVPKRYNEQFF.

As DNA, the CDR3 is TGTGCCAGCAGGGCCCGGGGGGCCACAGATACGCAGTATTTT. Translating it yields CASRARGATDTQYF. The V call is TRBV6-6, the J call TRBJ2-3; perhaps TRBD2 as D (7 bases). V was cut by 6 bases and J by 2 bases, with 12 bases left in between. This CDR3 is 14 amino acids long. From germline, CDR1 is MNHNY and CDR2 SVGAGI (reference sequence).